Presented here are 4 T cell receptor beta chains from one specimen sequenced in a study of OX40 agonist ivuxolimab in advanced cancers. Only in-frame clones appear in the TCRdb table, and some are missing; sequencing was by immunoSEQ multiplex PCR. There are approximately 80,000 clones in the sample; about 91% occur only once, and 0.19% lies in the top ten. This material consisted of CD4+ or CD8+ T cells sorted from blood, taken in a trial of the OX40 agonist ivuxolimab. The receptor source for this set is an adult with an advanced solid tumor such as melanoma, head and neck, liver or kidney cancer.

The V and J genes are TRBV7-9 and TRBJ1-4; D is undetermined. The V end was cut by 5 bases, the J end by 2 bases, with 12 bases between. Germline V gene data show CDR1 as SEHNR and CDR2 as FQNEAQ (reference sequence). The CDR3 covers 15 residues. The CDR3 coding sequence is TGTGCCAGCAGCAAGTCGAGTCCTACTAATGAAAAACTGTTTTTT. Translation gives CASSKSSPTNEKLFF.

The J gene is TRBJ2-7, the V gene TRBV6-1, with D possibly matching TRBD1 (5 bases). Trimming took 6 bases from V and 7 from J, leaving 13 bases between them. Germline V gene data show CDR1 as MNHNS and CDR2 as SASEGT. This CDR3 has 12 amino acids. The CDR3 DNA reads TGTGCCAGCAGGGGGCTGTTTGGGGAGCAGTACGTC. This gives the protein CASRGLFGEQYV.

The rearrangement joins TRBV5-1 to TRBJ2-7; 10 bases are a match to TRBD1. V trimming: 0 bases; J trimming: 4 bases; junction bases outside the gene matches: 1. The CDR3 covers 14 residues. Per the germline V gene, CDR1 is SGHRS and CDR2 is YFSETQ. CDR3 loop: CASSLGDRGYEQYV. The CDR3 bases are TGCGCCAGCAGCTTGGGGGACAGGGGATACGAGCAGTACGTC.

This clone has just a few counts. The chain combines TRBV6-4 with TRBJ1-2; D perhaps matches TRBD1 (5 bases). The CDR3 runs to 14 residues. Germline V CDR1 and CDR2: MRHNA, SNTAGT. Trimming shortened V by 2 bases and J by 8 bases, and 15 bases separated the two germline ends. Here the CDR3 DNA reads TGTGCCAGCAGTGACGGTTCCAGGGTAAGAGGCTACACCTTC. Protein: CASSDGSRVRGYTF.